This T cell receptor (beta chain) originates from a study of shared clonotypes between healthy human individuals (dated by TCRdb to between 2020 and 2021). In terms of the full investigation: A few men and a couple of women, aged 18 to 49 years, made up the cohort. The study deeply sequenced blood TCR repertoires of about 5 healthy adults to estimate repertoire size and the extent of clonotype sharing between individuals. Between about 0.8 and 9 billion PBMCs per donor were obtained by leukapheresis. Libraries were prepared and TCR repertoires were sequenced by different laboratories using diverse techniques, in order to increase sequencing depth and limit assay-specific biases. Per donor, three plates each were used for CD4 naive and CD4 memory, two for CD8 naive, and one for CD8 memory. What the research found in general, with its limitations: Sampling was restricted to blood, and TCR repertoires in tissues likely differ from the TCR repertoires found in blood. Naive subsets generally had larger estimated clonotype richness than memory subsets did. Compared with non-shared clonotypes, the clonotypes found in all four sorted-subset donors had higher generation probabilities. The genetic and exposure-history diversity represented was limited by the small number of donors. Pairwise subsampling indicated that sequencing depth was expected to affect the degree of clonotype sharing among donors. Sharing across a few donors was observed for about 5% of naive CD4, 3.5% of naive CD8, over 2% of memory CD4, and about 0.4% of memory CD8 clonotypes. Incomplete sequencing was indicated by rarefaction of sorted-subset datasets, despite the large sequencing depth.

Inclusive of the bounding cysteine and phenylalanine, the CDR3 is 17 residues long. The only DNA kept is the CDR3, 51 bases in frame from the first base. Ends trimmed: V by 3 bases, J by 0 bases; bases unmatched to a gene: 7. CDR1 and CDR2, per the germline V gene (reference sequence), are SEHNR and FQNEAQ. CD8 naive samples were CD45RO-negative cells positively selected for CCR7, giving a CD45RA+CCR7+ population that excluded TemRA cells. Healthy HIV-negative adults with no recently reported acute infections or vaccinations were included as donors. Every donor was a Caucasian adult residing in Nashville, Tennessee, USA. Blood was obtained by leukapheresis, after which PBMCs were separated by Ficoll-Histopaque density gradient centrifugation and cryopreserved in liquid nitrogen vapor phase. Analytical flow cytometry was used to check the purity and quantity of every magnetically sorted T cell population. Each sorted fraction had its genomic DNA isolated and then quantified by UV absorbance on a Nanodrop 2000c.

Using the deep immunoSEQ assay, multiplex PCR amplified TCR CDR3 regions from genomic DNA. For each cell subset, the extracted genomic DNA was distributed evenly across all wells of several immunoSEQ 96-well plates, and each plate served as one replicate. For sorted subsets, each replicate PCR was loaded with approximately 200 ng genomic DNA, equivalent to 25,000 to 35,000 T cell genomes. The purified libraries were quantified using a Qubit 3.0 fluorometer, sized with a Bioanalyzer 2100, and then quantified again using the KAPA Library Quantification kit. A separate single-read 150-cycle Illumina NextSeq 550 flow cell was used to sequence each immunoSEQ 96-well plate. Under the source paper's analysis protocol: Because the immunoSEQ output included only junctional sequences and no quality scores, the filtering could not be the same as the filtering used for full-length reads. Sequences were annotated with PyIR, a Python wrapper for IgBLAST v1.9, using IMGT germline references to assign V/J genes and CDR3. Reads with weak V/J assignments (E-value above 1e-6), missing CDR3, stop codons, out-of-frame junctions, or ambiguous translated residues were removed. V3J clonotypes were defined as sequences sharing the same inferred V gene, J gene, and CDR3 amino acid sequence. To compute the percentage overlap between repertoires, the number of shared unique clonotypes was divided by the size of the smaller repertoire. Richness of each repertoire was evaluated using RTK rarefaction, the Chao1 estimator, and Recon v2.1 estimates of unobserved clonotypes. OLGA was used to compute generation probabilities for all TCRbeta clonotypes that the gDNA method yielded from four donors. TCRdb took this table from immuneACCESS and kept in-frame rearrangements with V and J called. Such tables lack part of the clones; where checked against another copy, unresolved V genes explain under half of the gap, and the rest is unexplained. The V and J calls and clone size come from that table; D and trimming were worked out from the DNA. Recorded for this sample are fewer than 850,000 clones; around 96% of them occurred a single time. Clones ranked in the top ten supply about 0.25% of the sample.

As concerns this clone: The antigen it recognizes is unknown. Per-base qualities were not stored, and no clone one base away is much larger.

Material for sequencing was naive CD8+ T cells sorted from blood. The cell subset or site label, as the study defines it: CD45RA+CCR7+. The clonotype was recovered from a man younger than 45 in good health. The chain uses TRBV7-9 and TRBJ2-3; 9 nucleotides in the junction match TRBD2. The CDR3 has the sequence CASSFSGSLYSTDTQYF. The DNA sequence reads TGTGCCAGCAGCTTTAGCGGGAGCCTCTATAGCACAGATACGCAGTATTTT.